This TCR beta chain is drawn from a study of T cells after yellow fever vaccination. Study at large: Investigators sorted EM, EMRA, CM and Tscm memory subsets, relying on CD3, CD45RA, CCR7 and CD95. Findings and limits, study-wide: The study noted that FACS-sorted repertoires could contain abundant clonotypes contaminating from the bulk population.

TCRdb re-called the 5' RACE reads with MiXCR, one entry per CDR3 protein. The sample has under 15,000 distinct CDR3 sequences; about 5% are singletons. Ten or more counts support this clonotype. The J segment lost 15 bases and the V segment lost 6 bases, leaving 6 bases of the junction unmatched. CDR1 is MNHEY, CDR2 SVGAGI, per germline. CDR3 length: 11 residues. The chain is built from TRBV6-5 and TRBJ2-1, with 9 bases lining up with TRBD2. Sequenced here: PBMCs, either bulk or a sorted T-cell subset (CD4+, CD8+, memory, or dextramer-sorted; not recorded which), sampled on the day of the yellow fever booster vaccination. This sequence originates from a man between 25 and 39 years old who received the YFV17D yellow fever vaccine. This CDR3 reads CASSSGTSPFF. The DNA of the CDR3 is TGTGCCAGCAGCTCCGGGACTAGCCCGTTCTTC.